This TCR beta chain was recorded in a study of cytomegalovirus exposure and HLA in healthy donors. With V trimmed by 4 bases and J by 2 bases, 8 bases remained unmatched. Germline lookup yields CDR1 SGHTA and CDR2 FQGNSA. The CDR3 extends over 15 amino acids. Primers for the PCR totalled 60 Vbeta and 13 Jbeta. The assay was immunoSEQ multiplex PCR, and TCRdb's table has in-frame clones only and misses some. The sample has over 120,000 clones, about 80% seen once; the top ten hold around 4.3%. This receptor was identified in a man aged 40-50 years in good health and CMV-seronegative. Sequencing was done on a sample of PBMCs. V is TRBV7-2 and J is TRBJ2-7; 7 bases are a match to TRBD1. In DNA form, the CDR3 reads TGTGCCAGCAGCTACGCGACAGGGATCACCTACGAGCAGTACTTC. Protein: CASSYATGITYEQYF.